The 18 T cell receptor beta chains below all came from one sample that was sequenced in a study of vaccination and CD4 T cells after COVID-19. Treatment here: approximately 10-day PBMC culture with coronavirus spike peptide pools or control peptides (ViraFEST assay). Oncomine TCR Beta short-read sequencing was applied to DNA from cultured CD4+ T cells. TCRdb re-called the PCR reads with MiXCR, one entry per CDR3 protein. The sample records 20,000 or so distinct CDR3 sequences, around a quarter being singletons. Which antigens these TCRs recognize remains unknown. Sequenced input: cultured CD4+ T cells from blood. Every receptor here comes from a human donor with COVID-19.

This clonotype occurred a few times. Written as DNA, the CDR3 is TGTGCCAGCAGCGTAGCGCAGGGGGCTGGGTCACCCCTCCACTTT. Translating it yields CASSVAQGAGSPLHF. The gene calls are TRBV9 and TRBJ1-6; TRBD1 matches 8 bases. The J segment lost 10 bases and the V segment lost 0 bases, leaving 6 bases of the junction unmatched. There are 15 residues in the CDR3. CDR1 SGDLS and CDR2 YYNGEE come from the germline V gene.

By share, this clonotype counts as medium-sized (0.01 to 0.1%). This chain uses TRBV24-1 with TRBJ2-3; TRBD1 agrees at 7 bases. Trimming cost V 4 bases and J 1 base; bases outside gene matches: 4. Per the germline V gene, CDR1 is KGHDR and CDR2 is SFDVKD. CDR3 length: 15 residues. The CDR3: CATSEAGQGTDTQYF. In nucleotides, the CDR3 is TGTGCCACCAGTGAAGCCGGACAGGGCACAGATACGCAGTATTTT.

The chain combines TRBV29-1 with TRBJ2-1; 7 positions match TRBD2. This CDR3 is built from 11 residues. Trimming removed 8 bases from V and 8 bases from J; junction bases left unmatched: 6. Per germline, CDR1 SQVTM and CDR2 ANQGSEA. The chain's CDR3 is CSIQLAYEQFF. The CDR3 DNA sequence: TGCAGCATACAACTAGCGTATGAGCAGTTCTTC.

The J gene is TRBJ1-1, the V gene TRBV14, with 7 bases fitting TRBD1. With V trimmed by 4 bases and J by 5 bases, 7 bases remained unmatched. This CDR3 is 14 amino acids long. Per the germline V gene, CDR1 is SGHDN and CDR2 is FVKESK. The CDR3 loop reads CASSRDRVGTEAFF. CDR3 DNA sequence: TGTGCCAGCAGCCGAGACAGGGTGGGAACTGAAGCTTTCTTT. Supplemented by reference TRBV14 and TRBJ1-1, the full variable domain reads EAGVTQFPSHSVIEKGQTVTLRCDPISGHDNLYWYRRVMGKEIKFLLHFVKESKQDESGMPNNRFLAERTGGTYSTLKVQPAELEDSGVYFCASSRDRVGTEAFFGQGTRLTVV.

This clonotype has more than one count but fewer than ten. The chain is built from TRBV19 and TRBJ1-5, with 8 bases lining up with TRBD1. CDR3 length: 15 residues. CDR1 and CDR2 from the germline V gene are LNHDA and SQIVND (reference sequence). V shed 6 bases and J 3 bases; nucleotides not matched to a gene: 7. This chain's CDR3 is CASRVTGGDNQPQHF. In DNA form, the CDR3 reads TGTGCCAGTAGGGTTACAGGGGGAGACAATCAGCCCCAGCATTTT.

The rearrangement links TRBV7-9 to TRBJ1-5; the D gene is possibly TRBD1 (6 bases). Between the trimmed V and J ends, which lost 2 bases and 1 base, there was a span of 6 bases. The CDR3 has 14 amino acids. Germline V lookup: CDR1 SEHNR, CDR2 FQNEAQ (reference sequence). CDR3 sequence (DNA): TGTGCCAGCAGCTTACAGGGGAGCAATCAGCCCCAGCATTTT. It specifies CASSLQGSNQPQHF. Filled out from reference TRBV7-9 and TRBJ1-5, the complete variable domain reads DTGVSQNPRHKITKRGQNVTFRCDPISEHNRLYWYRQTLGQGPEFLTYFQNEAQLEKSRLLSDRFSAERPKGSFSTLEIQRTEQGDSAMYLCASSLQGSNQPQHFGDGTRLSIL.

The table lists this clonotype with a few counts. V is TRBV28 and J is TRBJ1-2; TRBD1 might be the D (5 bases). The V gene lost 3 bases and the J gene lost 5 bases, with 10 bases spanning the gap. This CDR3 spans 13 amino acids. Per the germline V gene, CDR1 is MDHEN and CDR2 is SYDVKM. DNA for the CDR3: TGTGCCAGCAGTTTTGTTGGGGCATATGGCTACACCTTC. It encodes CASSFVGAYGYTF.

The gene calls are TRBV11-1 and TRBJ2-7; 11 nucleotides match TRBD2. The ends lost 4 bases at V and 3 bases at J; junction bases unmatched: 14. There are 18 residues in the CDR3. Germline CDR1 SGHAT, CDR2 FQDESV (reference sequence). CDR3 sequence (DNA): TGTGCCAGCAGCTCATCACTCACCGGGACTAGCGGAAACTACGAGCAGTACTTC. Encoded protein: CASSSSLTGTSGNYEQYF.

This clonotype was detected a few times. This chain joins TRBV20-1 and TRBJ1-1; TRBD1 matches 11 bases. V gave up 6 bases and J gave up 6 bases; unmatched junction bases: 6. The CDR3 runs to 13 residues. Germline CDR1 and CDR2: DFQATT and SNEGSKA (reference sequence). The CDR3 sequence is CSAERDRGAEAFF. The DNA for the CDR3 is TGCAGTGCGGAAAGGGACAGGGGGGCTGAAGCTTTCTTT.

This clonotype was counted only a few times. The rearrangement links TRBV6-5 to TRBJ2-5; D call uncertain. The CDR3 length is 12 residues. CDR1 and CDR2 (germline): MNHEY, SVGAGI. Trimming stripped 3 bases from V and 2 bases from J, with 4 bases between. The CDR3 protein is CASSYLQETQYF. The CDR3, as DNA: TGTGCCAGCAGTTATCTACAAGAGACCCAGTACTTC.

The sample holds a few counts of this clonotype. The CDR3 sequence: CASRPAGGGQPQHF. In DNA, the CDR3 is TGTGCCAGCAGGCCCGCAGGGGGAGGCCAGCCCCAGCATTTT. The chain combines TRBV28 with TRBJ1-5; 7 bases match TRBD1. Germline V gives CDR1 MDHEN, CDR2 SYDVKM. The CDR3 has 14 amino acids. V gave up 6 bases and J gave up 7 bases; unmatched junction bases: 9. Together with reference TRBV28 and TRBJ1-5, the CDR3 gives the full variable domain: DVKVTQSSRYLVKRTGEKVFLECVQDMDHENMFWYRQDPGLGLRLIYFSYDVKMKEKGDIPEGYSVSREKKERFSLILESASTNQTSMYLCASRPAGGGQPQHFGDGTRLSIL.

Notes on this clonotype: At one boundary the junction diverges from the germline segment, which might be a read error. V usage is TRBV9 and J usage is TRBJ2-7, with 8 bases identical to TRBD1. Germline CDR1 and CDR2: SGDLS and YYNGEE. CDR3 length equals 14 residues. CDR3 nucleotide sequence: TGTGCCAGCAGCGCAGGACAGGGAGCGGCCGAGCAGTATTTC. It codes for CASSAGQGAAEQYF.

There are a few counts of this clonotype. The CDR3 DNA reads as TGTGCCAGCAGTCCATCCGGGTCTCAGCCCCAGCATTTT. Translated: CASSPSGSQPQHF. The chain couples TRBV12-3 or TRBV12-4 to TRBJ1-5; D gene unclear. This CDR3 contains 13 residues. V lost 5 bases and J 6 bases, leaving 11 bases between the germline ends.

The genes are TRBV20-1 and TRBJ2-3; no reliable D call. This CDR3 spans 12 amino acids. Between the trimmed V and J ends, which lost 2 bases and 0 bases, there was a span of 3 bases. Germline CDR1 DFQATT, CDR2 SNEGSKA (reference sequence). The CDR3 DNA reads as TGCAGTGCTAGACCTAGCACAGATACGCAGTATTTT. Its translation is CSARPSTDTQYF.

The genes are TRBV6-1 and TRBJ1-6, with D possibly matching TRBD1 (5 bases). Looked up from germline, CDR1 is MNHNS and CDR2 is SASEGT. Between the trimmed V and J ends, which lost 7 bases and 4 bases, there was a span of 8 bases. The CDR3 spans 13 residues. The CDR3 nucleotides are TGTGCCAGCATACCAGGGTATAATTCACCCCTCCACTTT. Protein: CASIPGYNSPLHF.

The chain recombines TRBV27 with TRBJ2-7; 7 nucleotides line up with TRBD1. CDR1 and CDR2 from the germline V gene are MNHEY and SMNVEV (reference sequence). The CDR3 runs 17 residues. V dropped 4 bases and J dropped 0; count of bases not matched to a gene: 12. The CDR3 reads CASSSMSGQGVSYEQYF. The DNA of the CDR3 is TGTGCCAGCAGTTCCATGTCCGGGCAGGGGGTCTCCTACGAGCAGTACTTC.

This rearrangement joins TRBV24-1 to TRBJ1-2, with a tentative D call TRBD1 (6 bases). The length of the CDR3 is 14 residues. Trimming took 7 bases from V and 0 from J, leaving 11 bases between them. CDR1 KGHDR and CDR2 SFDVKD come from the germline V gene. The CDR3 region has the DNA TGTGCCACCAGGGGGGCCCGAGCTAACTATGGCTACACCTTC. This encodes CATRGARANYGYTF.

Only a few counts were recorded for this clonotype. The CDR3 protein is CASSPRGNPNTEAFF. Written as DNA, the CDR3 is TGTGCCAGCAGCCCCCGGGGGAATCCGAACACTGAAGCTTTCTTT. The V gene is TRBV7-2, the J gene TRBJ1-1; possibly TRBD1 for D (5 bases). Trimming shortened V by 5 bases and J by 1 base, and 14 bases separated the two germline ends. Germline CDR1 is SGHTA and CDR2 is FQGNSA. The CDR3 is made up of 15 amino acids.